This passage covers 12 T cell receptor beta chains from one sample sequenced in a study of graft-versus-host responses after intestinal transplantation. Sequencing was performed with immunoSEQ multiplex PCR; in TCRdb, only in-frame clones are kept and a portion is missing. This sample has tens of thousands of clones, with 91% found just once. Their antigens are not known. This material consisted of unstimulated CD8+ T cells sorted from spleen or lymph node cells, taken before transplant. The origin of the receptors is a human donor who was the organ donor for an intestinal transplant.

V and J are TRBV6-5 and TRBJ2-3; D remains ambiguous. Trimming shortened V by 8 bases and J by 2 bases, and 17 bases separated the two germline ends. This CDR3 comprises 15 residues. Germline V CDR1 and CDR2: MNHEY, SVGAGI. This CDR3 is CASRGRRDITDTQYF. CDR3 coding DNA: TGTGCCAGCCGAGGTAGAAGGGATATCACAGATACGCAGTATTTT.

The chain links TRBV18 to TRBJ1-5; D unclear. The V and J ends lost 3 bases and 0 bases respectively, with 12 bases between them. Looked up from germline, CDR1 is KGHSH and CDR2 is LQKENI. The CDR3 length is 16 residues. CDR3 sequence: CASSPPGFHSNQPQHF. The DNA for the CDR3 is TGTGCCAGCTCACCGCCTGGCTTTCATAGCAATCAGCCCCAGCATTTT.

The chain joins TRBV27 to TRBJ2-5; D is ambiguous. CDR1 and CDR2 (germline): MNHEY, SMNVEV (reference sequence). This CDR3 has 13 residues. V gave up 4 bases and J gave up 3 bases, with 9 bases separating them. CDR3 region: CASSSVEKETQYF. For the CDR3, the DNA is TGTGCCAGCAGTTCGGTTGAGAAAGAGACCCAGTACTTC.

CDR3 sequence (DNA): TGTGCCAGCAGTGAGTCGGGAGAGGACAATGAGCAGTTCTTC. Translating gives CASSESGEDNEQFF. The chain joins TRBV6-5 to TRBJ2-1; a possible D gene is TRBD2 (6 bases). The CDR3 extends over 14 amino acids. Looked up from germline, CDR1 is MNHEY and CDR2 is SVGAGI. V was clipped by 5 bases and J by 5 bases, with 13 bases between them.

The V call is TRBV6-5, the J call TRBJ2-7; possible D gene TRBD2, 6 bases. The germline V gene encodes CDR1 MNHEY and CDR2 SVGAGI. V dropped 6 bases and J dropped 0 bases, with 15 bases sitting between them. This CDR3 is 15 amino acids long. CDR3 coding DNA: TGTGCCAGCAGCTCCGGCGGGATCAGCTCCTACGAGCAGTACTTC. It yields the protein CASSSGGISSYEQYF.

V gene TRBV11-2 combines with J gene TRBJ2-7; D is uncertain. The germline gives CDR1 SGHAT, CDR2 FQNNGV. This CDR3 region has 16 residues. Deletions cut 0 bases from V and 7 bases from J, with 19 bases between. In DNA, the CDR3 is TGTGCCAGCAGCTTAGAGCTCCCTTACTACCCCCGGGAGCAGTACTTC. It translates to CASSLELPYYPREQYF.

In DNA form, the CDR3 reads TGTGCCAGCAGACCCCCGGGACAGGGTTATTCACCCCTCCACTTT. It yields the protein CASRPPGQGYSPLHF. V is TRBV11-2 and J is TRBJ1-6, with TRBD1 matching over 9 bases. The V gene's germline CDR1 is SGHAT and CDR2 FQNNGV. V was clipped by 6 bases and J by 8 bases; unmatched bases: 8. CDR3 length: 15 amino acids. Using reference TRBV11-2 and TRBJ1-6 for the parts outside the CDR3, the full variable domain is EAGVAQSPRYKIIEKRQSVAFWCNPISGHATLYWYQQILGQGPKLLIQFQNNGVVDDSQLPKDRFSAERLKGVDSTLKIQPAKLEDSAVYLCASRPPGQGYSPLHFGNGTRLTVT.

The chain is built from TRBV7-9 and TRBJ2-7; 12 bases align to TRBD2. Trimming at V came to 5 bases and at J to 5 bases, leaving 13 bases not matched to a gene. The CDR3 is 17 residues long. CDR1 is SEHNR and CDR2 is FQNEAQ in the germline V gene (reference sequence). The DNA of the CDR3 is TGTGCCAGCAGCCCTCATGGGGCTAGCGGGAGGGGACACGAGCAGTACTTC. The encoded protein is CASSPHGASGRGHEQYF.

This sequence joins TRBV29-1 and TRBJ2-2; perhaps TRBD1 as D (5 bases). With 7 bases removed from V and 3 bases from J, the gap between germline ends came to 15 bases. In germline, CDR1 is SQVTM, CDR2 ANQGSEA. The CDR3 is made up of 14 amino acids. The chain's CDR3 is CSGEKGRDTGELFF. CDR3 bases: TGCAGCGGTGAGAAGGGCAGGGACACCGGGGAGCTGTTTTTT.

The chain uses TRBV30 and TRBJ2-7, with unresolved D. Germline CDR1 reads GTSNPN; CDR2 reads SVGIG (reference sequence). This CDR3 is built from 18 residues. Trimming removed 6 bases from V and 0 bases from J, with 27 bases in between. CDR3 loop: CACSLPFRAVTSSYEQYF. The CDR3 DNA sequence: TGTGCCTGCTCCCTACCCTTTAGGGCCGTAACCAGCTCCTACGAGCAGTACTTC.

The CDR3 reads CASSMGQSSTDTQYF. The CDR3 DNA is TGTGCCAGCAGCATGGGACAGTCTAGCACAGATACGCAGTATTTT. The V gene is TRBV6-5, the J gene TRBJ2-3, with TRBD1 matching 7 bases. This CDR3 is 15 amino acids long. The V gene end was trimmed by 6 bases and the J gene end by 0 bases; junction bases not matched to a gene: 6. The germline CDR1 and CDR2 sequences are MNHEY and SVGAGI.

The chain employs TRBV19 and TRBJ1-5; D gene uncertain. Trimming cost V 1 base and J 7 bases, with 11 bases left between them. Germline CDR1 is LNHDA and CDR2 is SQIVND (reference sequence). The CDR3 sequence is 14 residues long. Written as DNA, the CDR3 is TGTGCCAGTAGTATAGCCGGGTTTAGACAGCCCCAGCATTTT. Translating it yields CASSIAGFRQPQHF.